This T cell receptor beta chain was observed in a study of T cells expressing NK-cell markers. Whole-study results and caveats: HCMV specificity of the expanded NKG2C+ T cell clones stayed unclear.

TCRdb reprocessed the 5' RACE reads, with one entry per CDR3 protein and no DNA. The ten top clones account for roughly 1.4%, within a sample of roughly 450,000 distinct CDR3 sequences. Germline loops: CDR1 MGHRA, CDR2 YSYEKL. The CDR3 consists of 15 residues. Comments on this clonotype: As yet, its antigen is unknown.

The sequencing sample was made of blood T cells: a sorted CD56 or NKG2C T cell subset, CD4+ or CD8+ T cells, or bulk PBMC T cells (not recorded which). The TCR originated in a woman in her 50s in good health. V usage is TRBV4-1 and J usage is TRBJ1-5; without DNA, the TCRdb call of TRBD1 cannot be checked. CDR3 sequence reads: CASSRVGGRGQPQHF.